This is a list of T cell receptor beta chains from one sample in a study of cytomegalovirus exposure and HLA in healthy donors. Only in-frame clones appear in the TCRdb table, and some are missing; sequencing was by immunoSEQ multiplex PCR. The sample contains around 130,000 clones, 75% to 90% of which appear only once. Sequencing was carried out using PBMCs. These receptors were taken from a woman in her thirties or forties in good health and CMV-seronegative. Both conserved end residues are part of each CDR3. The D gene is left open where the match is weak. Not all rows give a size; the values are once, few, many and, for expanded clones, a class.

J gene | V gene | D gene | clone size | CDR3 DNA | CDR3 protein
TRBJ2-5 | TRBV10-3 | TRBD1 | . | TGTGCCACCACCACGGACAGGGCCTACGGGGAGCAGTACTTC | CATTTDRAYGEQYF
TRBJ2-7 | TRBV6-5 | . | . | TGTGCCAGCAGTTACTCCAACGAGCAGTACTTC | CASSYSNEQYF
TRBJ1-6 | TRBV5-6 | TRBD1 | . | TGTGCCAGCAGCCCCCGGGGGACAGGGCACTCACCCCTCCACTTT | CASSPRGTGHSPLHF
TRBJ1-6 | TRBV14 | TRBD1 | . | TGTGCCAGCAGCCGACCGGGACAGAATTCACCCCTCCACTTT | CASSRPGQNSPLHF
TRBJ1-2 | TRBV14 | . | . | TGTGCCAGCAGCCAAGGCAGGCTCACCTATGGCTACACCTTC | CASSQGRLTYGYTF
TRBJ2-7 | TRBV19 | . | . | TGTGCCAGTAGTATAGGTACAGGCTGGCCCTACGAGCAGTACTTC | CASSIGTGWPYEQYF
TRBJ2-7 | TRBV6-1 | . | few | TGTGCCAGCGACACAAATCAGGGGACCTACGAGCAGTACTTC | CASDTNQGTYEQYF
TRBJ2-5 | TRBV5-6 | TRBD2 | . | TGTGCCAGCAGCTTGGGCCTAGCGGGAGGAGGCGAGACCCAGTACTTC | CASSLGLAGGGETQYF
TRBJ1-2 | TRBV4-3 | TRBD1 | . | TGCGCCAGCAGCCCCCAGGGGGCGTTCTATGGCTACACCTTC | CASSPQGAFYGYTF
TRBJ2-7 | TRBV27 | TRBD2 | . | TGTGCCAGCAGTTTAGAGCCGACGCTAGCGGCCTACGAGCAGTACTTC | CASSLEPTLAAYEQYF
TRBJ1-6 | TRBV6-5 | . | few | TGTGCCAGCAGTAGACAGGATCTTAATTCACCCCTCCACTTT | CASSRQDLNSPLHF
TRBJ1-5 | TRBV19 | . | . | TGTGCCAGTAGTATCCCCGCCTCGGCAAGACGACGGGATCAGCCCCAGCATTTT | CASSIPASARRRDQPQHF
TRBJ1-2 | TRBV7-6 | . | . | TGTGCCAGCAGTCCCCGCGGGGGAAGCGATGGCTACACCTTC | CASSPRGGSDGYTF
TRBJ2-5 | TRBV5-1 | TRBD2 | . | TGCGCCAGCACTCTGGGGGGGCAAGAGACCCAGTACTTC | CASTLGGQETQYF
TRBJ1-1 | TRBV27 | TRBD1 | . | TGTGCCAGCAGTTCGACAGGGTTCGTAGTTAGGACTGAAGCTTTCTTT | CASSSTGFVVRTEAFF
TRBJ1-4 | TRBV27 | . | few | TGTGCCAGCAGTCCCCCCGCGTCGGGCAGGGCAACTAATGAAAAACTGTTTTTT | CASSPPASGRATNEKLFF
TRBJ2-3 | TRBV7-2 | . | . | TGTGCCAGCAGCCCCACAGTATCCACAGATACGCAGTATTTT | CASSPTVSTDTQYF
TRBJ1-2 | TRBV5-4 | . | . | TGTGCCAGCAGCCCCTCCCGAGGCCTACTTAACTATGGCTACACCTTC | CASSPSRGLLNYGYTF
TRBJ2-5 | TRBV9 | TRBD2 | . | TGTGCCAGCAGCGCTAGCGGGAGTGAGGGGACCCAGTACTTC | CASSASGSEGTQYF
TRBJ2-1 | TRBV11-2 | . | few | TGTGCCAGCAGGCGGGGTTCCTACAATGAGCAGTTCTTC | CASRRGSYNEQFF
TRBJ1-4 | TRBV15 | . | few | TGTGCCACCAGCAGAGATCCGGGAGGGATCAATGAAAAACTGTTTTTT | CATSRDPGGINEKLFF
TRBJ1-1 | TRBV6-5 | . | once | TGTGCCAGCAGTTACGATCAGGGGCTGAACACTGAAGCTTTCTTT | CASSYDQGLNTEAFF
TRBJ2-3 | TRBV28 | . | . | TGTGCCAGCAGTTCGGGAACACAGTATTTT | CASSSGTQYF
TRBJ2-2 | TRBV9 | TRBD1 | . | TGTGCCAGCAGCGTAGGGCAGGGGGAAGGCGGGGAGCTGTTTTTT | CASSVGQGEGGELFF
TRBJ2-5 | TRBV7-6 | . | many | TGTGCCAGCTTTAGCCACCAAGAGACCCAGTACTTC | CASFSHQETQYF
TRBJ1-1 | TRBV19 | TRBD1 | . | TGTGCCAGTAGCAGCCGGGACAGTCAAGCAAGAGCTTTCTTT | CASSSRDSQARAFF
TRBJ2-7 | TRBV11-2 | TRBD2 | . | TGTGCCAGCAGCTTTGGGGGGACTAGCGGGGGTCAGTACTTC | CASSFGGTSGGQYF
TRBJ1-4 | TRBV29-1 | . | once | TGCAGCCTTGTCGGGACACTTCCTTGGGGTAATGAAAAACTGTTTTTT | CSLVGTLPWGNEKLFF
TRBJ2-7 | TRBV9 | TRBD2 | . | TGTGCCAGCAGCCCGGGACTAGCGGGGCCAAACTACGAGCAGTACTTC | CASSPGLAGPNYEQYF